Each of the 19 T cell receptor beta chains below was sequenced from the same sample in a study of blood T cells in healthy people across ages. Combining a sample-barcoded 5' primer with a J-beta primer mix, a second PCR ran for roughly 7 to 11 cycles. TCRdb called the 5' RACE reads again in MiXCR, with one record for every CDR3 protein. The sample includes some 920,000 distinct CDR3 sequences, about 53% of them seen just once. Source material: blood. Receptor source: a woman in her sixties or seventies in good health.

This clonotype was counted a few times. The chain has TRBV20-1 and TRBJ2-1; D is possibly TRBD2 (6 bases). Trimming left V 0 bases short and J 1 base short, with 13 bases between. This CDR3 is built from 16 residues. CDR1 is DFQATT, CDR2 SNEGSKA, per germline (reference sequence). CDR3 in amino acids: CSARDQGGASYNEQFF. DNA of the CDR3: TGCAGTGCTAGAGATCAGGGCGGGGCTTCCTACAATGAGCAGTTCTTC.

The rearrangement uses TRBV6-2 or TRBV6-3 and TRBJ2-5, with D possibly TRBD1 on 5 matching bases. Trimming removed 5 bases at V and 11 bases at J, with 24 bases between. Germline CDR1 and CDR2: MNHEY and SVGEGT. The CDR3 extends over 15 amino acids. The CDR3, as DNA: TGTGCCAGCAGTCCTACACTACGCAGGGTCAATGAGCAGTACTTC. Translation: CASSPTLRRVNEQYF.

This rearrangement joins TRBV5-1 to TRBJ2-1; 10 bases fit TRBD2. Germline CDR1 reads SGHRS; CDR2 reads YFSETQ. The CDR3 contains 17 residues. Unmatched junction bases numbered 12, after V lost 4 bases and J lost 5 bases. The DNA of the CDR3 is TGCGCCAGCAGCCCGGTGATTTTGACTAGCGGGCACAATGAGCAGTTCTTC. Protein sequence: CASSPVILTSGHNEQFF.

This clonotype was counted between two and nine times. At one boundary the junction diverges from the germline segment, which might be a read error. The chain links TRBV7-2 to TRBJ2-4; 12 bases agree with TRBD2. CDR3 size: 17 residues. Germline lookup yields CDR1 SGHTA and CDR2 FQGNSA. Here the CDR3 reads CASSPHASGRARNIQYF. As DNA, the CDR3 is TGTGCCAGCAGCCCGCACGCTAGCGGGAGGGCCAGAAACATTCAGTACTTC.

The rearrangement uses TRBV12-3 or TRBV12-4 and TRBJ2-2, with D perhaps assigned TRBD1 or TRBD2 (6 bases each). The ends were cut back, 3 bases at V and 5 bases at J, with 13 bases in the middle. The CDR3 runs to 15 residues. The CDR3 nucleotides read TGTGCCAGCAGTTTTCCGGGGGCTAGGACCGGGGAGCTGTTTTTT. It yields the protein CASSFPGARTGELFF.

The rearrangement links TRBV6-2 or TRBV6-3 to TRBJ2-2, with D perhaps being TRBD1 or TRBD2 (7 bases each). Germline assignment: CDR1 MNHEY and CDR2 SVGEGT. The CDR3 length is 15 residues. V lost 6 bases and J lost 5, with 16 bases in between. This chain's CDR3 is CASSMGGGFTGELFF. CDR3 DNA: TGTGCCAGCAGCATGGGAGGGGGCTTTACCGGGGAGCTGTTTTTT.

Regarding this clonotype: Being one base from a much bigger clone, this may be a read error. V is TRBV6-5 and J is TRBJ1-1; a possible D gene is TRBD1 (5 bases). The CDR3 extends over 14 amino acids. Germline CDR1 and CDR2: MNHEY and SVGAGI. V was clipped by 5 bases and J by 1 base, with 11 bases between them. In nucleotides, the CDR3 is TGTGCCAGCAGTGACAAGGGGAGGAACACTGAAGCTTTCTTT. The encoded protein is CASSDKGRNTEAFF.

There are a few counts of this clonotype. V is TRBV27 and J is TRBJ2-1; a weak D match, TRBD1 (5 bases). This CDR3 is 15 amino acids long. Trimming shortened V by 6 bases and J by 3 bases, and 15 bases separated the two germline ends. The germline V gene encodes CDR1 MNHEY and CDR2 SMNVEV (reference sequence). In DNA form, the CDR3 reads TGTGCCAGCAGCCGTGGCCAGGGCCTCTACAATGAGCAGTTCTTC. This encodes CASSRGQGLYNEQFF.

As concerns this clonotype: At one boundary the junction diverges from the germline segment, which might be a read error. The rearrangement links TRBV4-1 to TRBJ2-1, with 7 bases aligning to TRBD2. The germline V gene has CDR1 MGHRA and CDR2 YSYEKL. The CDR3 consists of 14 residues. CDR3 region: CASSRAGVNNEQFF. The CDR3 DNA reads as TGCGCCAGCAGCCGGGCGGGAGTAAACAATGAACAGTTCTTC.

This clonotype was observed a few times. The chain recombines TRBV10-3 with TRBJ2-7, with TRBD1 identical over 11 bases. CDR3 length: 14 residues. From germline, CDR1 is ENHRY and CDR2 SYGVKD. The V and J ends lost 4 bases and 2 bases, in that order; junction bases with no gene match: 1. This CDR3 reads CAISGTGGTYEQYF. The CDR3 nucleotides are TGTGCCATCAGTGGGACAGGGGGCACCTACGAGCAGTACTTC.

This clonotype has ten or more counts. The rearrangement uses TRBV12-3 or TRBV12-4 and TRBJ2-7, with 7 bases that match TRBD1. V shed 6 bases and J 5 bases; nucleotides not matched to a gene: 10. The CDR3 runs to 14 residues. The CDR3 loop reads CASSEPGQFNEQYF. The CDR3 nucleotides are TGTGCCAGCAGCGAGCCGGGACAGTTCAACGAGCAGTACTTC.

This rearrangement joins TRBV6-5 to TRBJ2-3; tentatively, D is TRBD1 or TRBD2 (5 bases each). Trimming removed 5 bases at V and 5 bases at J, with 14 bases between. The length of the CDR3 is 14 residues. Germline assignment: CDR1 MNHEY and CDR2 SVGAGI. The DNA of the CDR3 is TGTGCCAGCAGTGACGGGGTAGGGGTAGATACGCAGTATTTT. Translation gives CASSDGVGVDTQYF.

The genes are TRBV29-1 and TRBJ2-3, with D tentatively TRBD1 (5 bases). The CDR3 extends over 18 amino acids. The V gene lost 2 bases and the J gene lost 1 base, with 22 bases spanning the gap. Germline CDR1 SQVTM, CDR2 ANQGSEA. The CDR3 protein is CSVERVGRVSFRTDTQYF. CDR3 in DNA: TGCAGCGTTGAACGAGTTGGCAGGGTGTCTTTTCGCACAGATACGCAGTATTTT.

This sequence joins TRBV7-2 and TRBJ1-2, with 8 bases lining up with TRBD1. The length of the CDR3 is 15 residues. The V and J ends lost 1 base and 3 bases, in that order; junction bases with no gene match: 4. CDR1 and CDR2 (germline): SGHTA, FQGNSA. In nucleotides, the CDR3 is TGTGCCAGCAGCTTAGAGAACAGGGGGTACTATGGCTACACCTTC. Encoded protein: CASSLENRGYYGYTF.

The CDR3 region has the DNA TGTGCCAGCGTCGGCAGTCAAGAGACCCAGTACTTC. This translates into CASVGSQETQYF. The gene calls are TRBV21-1 and TRBJ2-5. TRBV21-1 is designated a pseudogene. This CDR3 is built from 12 residues.

The chain joins TRBV4-3 to TRBJ1-1; 9 positions agree with TRBD1. The CDR3 totals 19 residues. From germline, CDR1 is LGHNA and CDR2 YSLEER. The trim removed 2 bases at V and 6 bases at J, leaving 19 bases unmatched. The CDR3 spells CASSQRSGQGRGRVPEAFF. CDR3 in DNA: TGCGCCAGCAGCCAAAGGTCGGGACAGGGCCGGGGGCGGGTTCCTGAAGCTTTCTTT.

Comment on this clonotype: An end of the junction does not agree with germline; a read error may underlie this. The CDR3 reads CAGSPPLAGGETQYF. The CDR3 region has the DNA TGCGCCGGCAGCCCCCCACTAGCGGGAGGAGAGACCCAGTACTTC. V is TRBV4-1 and J is TRBJ2-5, with TRBD2 matching over 12 bases. The CDR3 runs 15 residues. CDR1 and CDR2 (germline): MGHRA, YSYEKL.

The rearrangement links TRBV2 to TRBJ2-5; TRBD2 agrees at 9 bases. V trimming: 0 bases; J trimming: 2 bases; junction bases outside the gene matches: 4. The CDR3 contains 16 residues. The germline V gene has CDR1 SNHLY and CDR2 FYNNEI. The CDR3 loop is CASSEAGLAGQETQYF. The CDR3 DNA follows: TGTGCCAGCAGTGAAGCGGGTCTAGCGGGACAAGAGACCCAGTACTTC.

The chain couples TRBV20-1 to TRBJ1-2; tentatively, D is TRBD1 (6 bases). Germline V gene sequence: CDR1 DFQATT, CDR2 SNEGSKA (reference sequence). This CDR3 spans 15 amino acids. Trimming shortened V by 0 bases and J by 3 bases, and 14 bases separated the two germline ends. The CDR3 region is CSARDRGGRDYGYTF. The DNA for the CDR3 is TGCAGTGCTAGAGATCGGGGGGGCAGAGACTATGGCTACACCTTC.